The clone carrying this T cell receptor (beta chain) was recorded many times. To make TCR beta libraries, researchers used iRepertoire HTBI primers and Arm-PCR of CDR3 regions. Using its own MiXCR run on the multiplex PCR reads, TCRdb lists one record per CDR3 protein. The table lists approximately 490,000 distinct CDR3 sequences, 15% to 20% of them singletons, with more than 9% in the top ten. The data originate from a study of regulatory T cells in long-lasting Graves disease. Per germline, CDR1 DFQATT and CDR2 SNEGSKA (reference sequence). The ends lost 0 bases at V and 5 bases at J; junction bases unmatched: 10. The CDR3 contains 15 residues. The time point denotes: newly diagnosed GD, antithyroid drugs for less than 3 months. RNA extracted from PBMCs served as the sequencing template. Graves' disease diagnosis was established per American Thyroid Association guidelines. Separately, the same data were catalogued under a study of T cells in Graves' hyperthyroidism and ophthalmopathy.

This chain connects TRBV20-1 to TRBJ2-7; TRBD1 agrees at 7 bases. The TCR sequence derives from a man between 40 and 49 years old with Graves disease. Sequenced material: peripheral blood mononuclear cells (PBMCs), taken at new diagnosis, from a patient treated with antithyroid drugs. The CDR3 nucleotides are TGCAGTGCTAGAGACAGGTTGGGGCAGGGGGACGAGCAGTACTTC. It specifies CSARDRLGQGDEQYF.